This T cell receptor beta chain is drawn from a study of T cells in Graves' hyperthyroidism and ophthalmopathy. Notes on the study in general: Blood also carried most thyroid clonotypes expanded above 0.001. Model output signaled ophthalmopathy a median roughly six months ahead of onset.

This clonotype was seen many times. Its antigen is undetermined. Exclusion of a patient resulted from uncontrolled infection, other autoimmune disease, pregnancy or lactation. The PBMCs studied were ones that came from about 10 ml fresh peripheral blood. The investigators amplified TCR beta CDR3 regions from RNA transcripts. Primed by the HTBI set, a first-round RT-PCR was run on the TCR CDR3. MiXCR, applied by TCRdb to the multiplex PCR reads, yields one record per CDR3 protein. The sample lists approximately 590,000 distinct CDR3 sequences; approximately 14% were seen once. Trimming pared 4 bases from V and 4 bases from J, leaving 14 bases between. The CDR3 has 14 amino acids. In germline, CDR1 is SGHKS, CDR2 YYEKEE (reference sequence).

V and J are TRBV5-5 and TRBJ1-1; D remains ambiguous. The sequenced material came from blood. The sequence came from a woman aged 25 to 39 with Graves' hyperthyroidism. The CDR3 here is CASSPHMFPTEAFF. As DNA, the CDR3 is TGTGCCAGCAGCCCACACATGTTTCCCACTGAAGCTTTCTTT.